This TCR beta chain comes out of a study of cytomegalovirus exposure and HLA in healthy donors. For the study at large: The 100 to 150 validation repertoires and the approximately 700 first-cohort repertoires shared a platform, a later analysis reported. Study-level findings and limits: The study designated about 160 TCR beta chains cytomegalovirus-associated.

From the 120-subject validation cohort, which was separate from the approximately 700-subject first cohort, the donors were drawn. The repertoire was sequenced with immunoSEQ multiplex PCR; TCRdb's copy has only in-frame clones and lacks some. The data contain more than 150,000 clones, approximately 90% of them singletons. The table lists this clone with a count of one. Its target is not known. CDR1 and CDR2 from the germline V gene are KGHSH and LQKENI. The CDR3 covers 16 residues. Germline trimming cut 2 bases from V and 7 bases from J; bases unmatched to any gene: 10. The chain joins TRBV18 to TRBJ1-1; 10 bases are shared with TRBD1. The sample consisted of PBMCs. The TCR was taken from a man younger than 35 in good health and CMV-seronegative. The CDR3, as DNA: TGTGCCAGCTCACCAACTTCCGGGACAGGGGCAATTGAAGCTTTCTTT. Encoded protein: CASSPTSGTGAIEAFF.